The 15 T cell receptor beta chains presented below share a single source sample, sequenced in a study of blood T cell repertoires in COVID-19. The table came from immunoSEQ multiplex PCR; TCRdb's copy has only in-frame clones and leaves some out. The sample lists under 200,000 clones, roughly nine tenths seen once, with over 9.5% in the top ten. Sample: peripheral blood. Receptors were obtained from a woman between 55 and 75 years old with COVID-19, enrolled during active disease.

The chain recombines TRBV7-6 with TRBJ2-7; maybe TRBD1 (6 bases). This CDR3 is built from 15 residues. Germline V gives CDR1 SGHVS, CDR2 FNYEAQ. Trimming took 2 bases from V and 2 from J, leaving 13 bases between them. This CDR3 is CASSLQPGQPYEQYF. Written as DNA, the CDR3 is TGTGCCAGCAGCTTACAGCCCGGACAGCCCTACGAGCAGTACTTC.

This clone was detected many times. The rearrangement joins TRBV6-1 to TRBJ1-2; possibly TRBD1 for D (5 bases). Germline assignment: CDR1 MNHNS and CDR2 SASEGT. Between the trimmed V and J ends, which lost 1 base and 6 bases, there was a span of 12 bases. This CDR3 comprises 14 residues. The CDR3 bases are TGTGCCAGCAGTGAAGGCCCAGGGAAGAATGGCTACACCTTC. Translation gives CASSEGPGKNGYTF.

This clone was picked up one time. The genes are TRBV9 and TRBJ2-7; 9 bases fit TRBD1. Germline V gene sequence: CDR1 SGDLS, CDR2 YYNGEE. The CDR3 has 15 amino acids. V was clipped by 4 bases and J by 2 bases; unmatched bases: 7. CDR3 in amino acids: CASSLGQGSTYEQYF. CDR3 DNA sequence: TGTGCCAGCAGCCTAGGACAGGGGTCGACCTACGAGCAGTACTTC.

The chain links TRBV4-1 to TRBJ1-1; possible D gene TRBD1, 5 bases. Per the germline V gene, CDR1 is MGHRA and CDR2 is YSYEKL. V lost 2 bases to trimming and J lost 7 bases, with 23 bases between them. The CDR3 extends over 17 amino acids. CDR3 nucleotides: TGCGCCAGCAGCCAACGGGGGTGGGACGGCCCTAGAAATGAAGCTTTCTTT. This gives the protein CASSQRGWDGPRNEAFF.

This clone occurred a few times. The chain uses TRBV5-1 and TRBJ1-3, with D possibly being TRBD1 (6 bases). Germline V gene sequence: CDR1 SGHRS, CDR2 YFSETQ. Trimming cost V 5 bases and J 2 bases, with 11 bases left between them. CDR3 size: 14 residues. CDR3 sequence reads: CASRLQGTGNTIYF. DNA of the CDR3: TGCGCCAGCAGGTTACAGGGAACTGGAAACACCATATATTTT.

The V and J genes are TRBV5-1 and TRBJ2-3; TRBD1 aligns across 8 bases. The germline V gene encodes CDR1 SGHRS and CDR2 YFSETQ. This CDR3 spans 17 amino acids. The J segment lost 4 bases and the V segment lost 4 bases, leaving 14 bases of the junction unmatched. The CDR3 bases are TGCGCCAGCAGCAGACAGGGGCGCCCCTTGGAATCAGATACGCAGTATTTT. It encodes CASSRQGRPLESDTQYF.

The chain links TRBV21-1 to TRBJ1-6. TRBV21-1 constitutes a pseudogene. CDR3 size: 16 residues. CDR3 nucleotide sequence: TGTGCCAGCAGCAAAGAAGGGAGCTCCTATAATTCACCCCTCCACTTT. It is translated as CASSKEGSSYNSPLHF.

This chain links TRBV15 with TRBJ2-1, with 8 bases matching TRBD2. V lost 1 base to trimming and J lost 3 bases; unmatched junction nucleotides: 5. Looked up from germline, CDR1 is LNHNV and CDR2 is YYDKDF (reference sequence). The CDR3 loop spans 16 amino acids. The CDR3 is CATSRGIAGNYNEQFF. The CDR3 DNA follows: TGTGCCACCAGCAGAGGGATAGCGGGAAACTACAATGAGCAGTTCTTC.

The gene calls are TRBV6-5 and TRBJ1-3, with D possibly matching TRBD1 (5 bases). In germline, CDR1 is MNHEY, CDR2 SVGAGI. V was pared by 5 bases and J by 2 bases, with 13 bases between. The CDR3 contains 15 residues. The CDR3 nucleotides are TGTGCCAGCAGTACATCCGGGGGACCTGGAAACACCATATATTTT. It specifies CASSTSGGPGNTIYF.

This chain uses TRBV19 with TRBJ2-4, with TRBD2 matching over 10 bases. After removal of 8 bases from V and 0 bases from J, the junction contained 10 bases not matched to a gene. This CDR3 region has 17 residues. The germline CDR1 and CDR2 sequences are LNHDA and SQIVND (reference sequence). CDR3 sequence: CASGQREGRKAKNIQYF. The CDR3 DNA follows: TGTGCCAGTGGGCAGCGGGAGGGCCGTAAAGCCAAAAACATTCAGTACTTC.

The rearrangement uses TRBV19 and TRBJ2-2; D may be TRBD1 (5 bases). This CDR3 has 15 residues. Germline CDR1 reads LNHDA; CDR2 reads SQIVND (reference sequence). V gave up 2 bases and J gave up 4 bases, with 11 bases separating them. In nucleotides, the CDR3 is TGTGCCAGTAGTATACAGGGTACAAGCACCGGGGAGCTGTTTTTT. Translated: CASSIQGTSTGELFF.

The gene calls are TRBV7-2 and TRBJ1-2; 9 bases match TRBD1. The V and J ends lost 2 bases and 5 bases, in that order; junction bases with no gene match: 9. CDR3 length: 16 residues. CDR1 and CDR2 (germline): SGHTA, FQGNSA. CDR3 region: CASSLRDRAGGYGYTF. DNA of the CDR3: TGTGCCAGCAGCTTACGGGACAGGGCCGGGGGGTATGGCTACACCTTC.

This sequence joins TRBV28 and TRBJ1-2, with 8 bases that match TRBD1. The CDR3 consists of 17 residues. The germline V gene has CDR1 MDHEN and CDR2 SYDVKM. V trimming: 6 bases; J trimming: 4 bases; junction bases outside the gene matches: 16. The CDR3 region has the DNA TGTGCCAGCAGCGGACAGGGAGGGTCTGCGGGGCCCTATGGCTACACCTTC. It codes for CASSGQGGSAGPYGYTF.

This clone was found once. The gene calls are TRBV3-1 (or the pseudogene TRBV3-2) and TRBJ2-7; TRBD2 agrees at 10 bases. V lost 4 bases, J lost 6 bases, and 6 bases stayed unmatched. Germline V gene lookup returns CDR1 LGHDT and CDR2 YNNKEL (reference sequence). The CDR3 runs 14 residues. The CDR3 loop reads CASSPLAGGLEQYF. The CDR3 nucleotides read TGTGCCAGCAGCCCTTTAGCGGGAGGACTCGAGCAGTACTTC.

The rearrangement links TRBV19 to TRBJ2-7; 7 bases match TRBD2. Germline V CDR1 and CDR2: LNHDA, SQIVND (reference sequence). Unmatched junction bases numbered 8, after V lost 6 bases and J lost 3 bases. This CDR3 is built from 14 residues. CDR3 amino acids: CASSRTSAYYEQYF. In nucleotides, the CDR3 is TGTGCCAGTAGCCGAACTAGCGCTTACTACGAGCAGTACTTC. Full variable domain (remainder filled in from reference TRBV19 and TRBJ2-7): DGGITQSPKYLFRKEGQNVTLSCEQNLNHDAMYWYRQDPGQGLRLIYYSQIVNDFQKGDIAEGYSVSREKKESFPLTVTSAQKNPTAFYLCASSRTSAYYEQYFGPGTRLTVT.